The 10 T cell receptor beta chains below come from one sample, sequenced in a study of TIL therapy for anti-PD-1-resistant metastatic lung cancer. This was the immunoSEQ v3 assay. This table comes from immunoSEQ multiplex PCR, and its TCRdb copy is limited to in-frame clones, with some not included. The sample holds 10,000 to 12,000 clones; approximately 60% are singletons and the top ten take around an eighth. Time point: pre-treatment sample, taken before nivolumab and TIL therapy. Pleural nodules or supraclavicular lymph nodes made up most of the excised metastases sampled. The input for sequencing was tumor tissue, taken at baseline. These receptors were taken from a person aged 30 to 80 with non-small cell lung cancer.

The chain carries TRBV2 and TRBJ2-3, with 10 nucleotides matching TRBD2. V was clipped by 9 bases and J by 2 bases; unmatched bases: 2. The CDR3 contains 13 residues. Germline assignment: CDR1 SNHLY and CDR2 FYNNEI. CDR3 loop: CASSGGLTDTQYF. As DNA, the CDR3 is TGTGCCAGTAGCGGGGGGCTCACAGATACGCAGTATTTT.

The chain couples TRBV7-9 to TRBJ1-6, with 8 bases lining up with TRBD1. Trimming removed 3 bases from V and 7 bases from J; junction bases left unmatched: 5. The CDR3 has 15 amino acids. Looked up from germline, CDR1 is SEHNR and CDR2 is FQNEAQ (reference sequence). The DNA of the CDR3 is TGTGCCAGCAGCTTTTCAACAGGGGGGAATTCACCCCTCCACTTT. This sequence encodes CASSFSTGGNSPLHF.

The chain recombines TRBV6-1 with TRBJ2-1; tentative D call: TRBD2 (5 bases). This CDR3 has 13 residues. The V and J ends lost 5 bases and 9 bases respectively, with 14 bases between them. Looked up from germline, CDR1 is MNHNS and CDR2 is SASEGT. This CDR3 reads CASSQTREGEQFF. The DNA for the CDR3 is TGTGCCAGCAGTCAAACTCGCGAGGGTGAGCAGTTCTTC.

The genes are TRBV5-4 and TRBJ2-6; TRBD1 is a possible D gene (6 bases). This CDR3 is 17 amino acids long. With 1 base removed from V and 4 bases from J, the gap between germline ends came to 15 bases. The germline gives CDR1 SGHNT, CDR2 YYREEE (reference sequence). CDR3: CASSLPADSSGANVLTF. The CDR3 DNA is TGTGCCAGCAGCTTGCCAGCGGACAGTTCGGGGGCCAACGTCCTGACTTTC.

This clone has only a few counts. V is TRBV9 and J is TRBJ1-5; D ambiguous. CDR1 is SGDLS and CDR2 is YYNGEE in the germline V gene. V lost 3 bases and J lost 3, with 10 bases in between. This CDR3 comprises 14 residues. CDR3 loop: CASSAGSPNQPQHF. The CDR3, as DNA: TGTGCCAGCAGCGCGGGCAGCCCCAATCAGCCCCAGCATTTT.

The V call is TRBV7-6, the J call TRBJ1-1; D remains unclear. Germline loops: CDR1 SGHVS, CDR2 FNYEAQ. The CDR3 is made up of 14 amino acids. Trimming stripped 3 bases from V and 4 bases from J, with 12 bases between. CDR3 sequence (DNA): TGTGCCAGCAGCTTGAGGACCGATCCCACTGAAGCTTTCTTT. Protein product: CASSLRTDPTEAFF.

By proportion, this clone is medium-sized. This chain joins TRBV4-2 and TRBJ2-5, with D hard to call. Germline V gene sequence: CDR1 LGHNA, CDR2 YNFKEQ. V lost 0 bases to trimming and J lost 5 bases, with 10 bases between them. The CDR3 sequence is 14 residues long. CDR3 in amino acids: CASSQDLSRETQYF. CDR3 in DNA: TGTGCCAGCAGCCAAGATCTTAGTCGGGAGACCCAGTACTTC.

This chain joins TRBV28 and TRBJ2-7, with 8 bases lining up with TRBD2. The V and J ends lost 5 bases and 9 bases, in that order; junction bases with no gene match: 18. The germline gives CDR1 MDHEN, CDR2 SYDVKM. The length of the CDR3 is 16 residues. CDR3 bases: TGTGCCAGCAGTCCGGGTCCCGGGAGGGCCGGGGGCGTGCAGTACTTC. The encoded protein is CASSPGPGRAGGVQYF.

V usage is TRBV27 and J usage is TRBJ2-5; TRBD2 might be the D (5 bases). The CDR3 covers 14 residues. V dropped 3 bases and J dropped 1 base, with 9 bases sitting between them. Germline loops: CDR1 MNHEY, CDR2 SMNVEV (reference sequence). This CDR3 reads CASSLRTGQETQYF. The CDR3 bases are TGTGCCAGCAGTTTGAGGACTGGCCAAGAGACCCAGTACTTC.

The chain employs TRBV2 and TRBJ2-7; D is uncertain. The germline gives CDR1 SNHLY, CDR2 FYNNEI. This CDR3 is built from 13 residues. Trimming left V 2 bases short and J 4 bases short, with 9 bases between. CDR3 sequence (DNA): TGTGCCAGCAGTGAATTCGAATCGTACGAGCAGTACTTC. Translation gives CASSEFESYEQYF.